The TCR beta chain described here comes from a study of cytomegalovirus exposure and HLA in healthy donors. With 60 Vbeta and 13 Jbeta primers, the PCR was carried out. The protocol was immunoSEQ multiplex PCR, while the TCRdb copy is restricted to in-frame clones and leaves out a portion. The data hold 85,000 to 130,000 clones, with around 80% observed a single time. Germline V gene data show CDR1 as MNHNY and CDR2 as SVGAGI (reference sequence). The ends lost 6 bases at V and 2 bases at J; junction bases unmatched: 5. CDR3 length equals 14 residues. The chain combines TRBV6-6 with TRBJ1-1, with 8 bases lining up with TRBD1. This TCR was sampled from a woman aged 50 to 60 in good health and CMV-seropositive. Sequences were obtained from PBMCs. As DNA, the CDR3 is TGTGCCAGCAGGACTGGGACAGGTAACACTGAAGCTTTCTTT. Translated, it gives CASRTGTGNTEAFF.